This T cell receptor (beta chain) was captured in a study of blood T cell repertoires in COVID-19. Whole-study context: Specimens from acute and convalescent COVID-19 originated in the United States, Italy and Spain. In each case, the material was cDNA or gDNA derived from T cells, B-cell-depleted T cells, or PBMCs.

A few counts support this clone. The DNA is omitted, as the CDR3 cannot be located on it reliably, and the CDR3 follows TCRdb's listing. Source study methods: It was from reference gene primer amplification that nucleated cell counts were estimated. Sequencing used immunoSEQ multiplex PCR; TCRdb keeps in-frame clones, though not all of them. That table supplies the V and J calls and clone size; D and trimming were determined from the DNA. The profile shows more than 65,000 clones, approximately 75% of them singletons. With termini counted, the CDR3 has 15 amino acids. The germline CDR1 and CDR2 sequences are SEHNR and FQNEAQ (reference sequence).

This chain connects TRBV7-9 to TRBJ1-6. The TCR originated in a woman between 55 and 75 years old with acute or convalescent COVID-19. The sample comprised peripheral blood. This CDR3 reads CASSFGEGLRSPLHF.